The entry below gives a single TCR beta chain sequence along with its context. The CDR3 extends over 12 amino acids. With 8 bases removed from V and 2 bases from J, the gap between germline ends came to 10 bases. The germline CDR1 and CDR2 sequences are GTSNPN and SVGIG (reference sequence). This sample was taken from a study of patients and donors after allogeneic stem cell transplantation. MiXCR, applied by TCRdb to the RT-PCR reads, yields one record per CDR3 protein. This table holds some 960,000 distinct CDR3 sequences, around 17% found once. The V and J genes are TRBV30 and TRBJ1-3; D gene unclear. Sequenced: blood, either unsorted or a sorted T cell fraction (not recorded which). The sequence came from a human donor who was either an allogeneic HSCT recipient or a stem cell or donor lymphocyte infusion donor (not recorded which). It is not recorded whose cells these are; they may come from a transplant donor. The CDR3 coding sequence is TGTGCCCAGAGGCCCCCTGGAAACACCATATATTTT. Translating it yields CAQRPPGNTIYF.